The 25 T cell receptor beta chains presented below share a single source sample, sequenced in a study of shared clonotypes between healthy human individuals. The table came from immunoSEQ multiplex PCR; TCRdb's copy has only in-frame clones and leaves some out. The sample lists millions of clones, 90% to 95% occurring once. CD45RO-negative, CCR7-selected cells formed the naive CD8 fraction, which excluded terminally differentiated effector memory CD45RA+ cells. Input material: naive CD8+ T cells from PBMCs. The receptors stem from a young man in good health. Some clones in this sample may be carry-over from other donors' samples.

Concerning this clone: This specimen includes other DNA sequences encoding the same CDR3. The chain joins TRBV6-6 to TRBJ2-7; 7 bases are shared with TRBD2. Germline assignment: CDR1 MNHNY and CDR2 SVGAGI (reference sequence). With V trimmed by 2 bases and J by 2 bases, 3 bases remained unmatched. The CDR3 sequence is 14 residues long. The CDR3 region has the DNA TGTGCCAGCAGTTACGGCGGGAGCACCTACGAGCAGTACTTC. Its translation: CASSYGGSTYEQYF.

The chain joins TRBV2 to TRBJ2-2; 10 positions agree with TRBD1. Trimming removed 8 bases from V and 1 base from J; junction bases left unmatched: 1. There are 14 residues in the CDR3. Germline-derived CDR1 and CDR2 are SNHLY and FYNNEI. CDR3 amino acids: CASDRGQNTGELFF. The CDR3 bases are TGTGCCAGCGACAGGGGGCAGAACACCGGGGAGCTGTTTTTT.

In this sample, this clone turned up once. This chain connects TRBV11-2 to TRBJ2-1; D is unclear. The CDR3 sequence is 16 residues long. Trimming pared 4 bases from V and 1 base from J, leaving 14 bases between. Germline V CDR1 and CDR2: SGHAT, FQNNGV. DNA for the CDR3: TGTGCCAGCAGCTCCCCAGGCGCTGGGTCCTACAATGAGCAGTTCTTC. The encoded protein is CASSSPGAGSYNEQFF.

The genes are TRBV6-1 and TRBJ2-1; 7 bases fit TRBD1. The CDR3 has 14 amino acids. Trimming took 10 bases from V and 9 from J; bases not matched to a gene: 15. The germline CDR1 and CDR2 sequences are MNHNS and SASEGT. CDR3 coding DNA: TGTGCCATCGCCCCCGGACAGGAGTTTATTGAGCAGTTCTTC. It translates to CAIAPGQEFIEQFF.

The rearrangement uses TRBV27 and TRBJ2-1; 8 bases are a match to TRBD2. The CDR3 extends over 17 amino acids. J gave up 0 bases and V 6 bases, and 10 bases lay outside the gene matches. Germline CDR1 reads MNHEY; CDR2 reads SMNVEV (reference sequence). The CDR3 DNA follows: TGTGCCAGCAGCCCCTATCGGGGGGGGAACTCCTACAATGAGCAGTTCTTC. Protein: CASSPYRGGNSYNEQFF.

This clone has just one count. The gene calls are TRBV29-1 and TRBJ2-1; 11 bases are a match to TRBD2. Per the germline V gene, CDR1 is SQVTM and CDR2 is ANQGSEA. Germline trimming cut 3 bases from V and 3 bases from J; bases unmatched to any gene: 7. The CDR3 is 16 amino acids. The CDR3 nucleotides read TGCAGCGTTGAGGGACTAGCGGATTTTTACTACAATGAGCAGTTCTTC. Translation: CSVEGLADFYYNEQFF.

This clone is a singleton in its sample. The chain links TRBV4-2 to TRBJ2-2; D gene uncertain. Germline CDR1 and CDR2: LGHNA and YNFKEQ. CDR3 size: 20 residues. Trimming removed 0 bases at V and 5 bases at J, with 25 bases between. This CDR3 reads CASSQDLLLIPHLGTGELFF. As DNA, the CDR3 is TGTGCCAGCAGCCAAGATCTTCTCCTAATCCCCCATCTGGGTACCGGGGAGCTGTTTTTT.

This rearrangement joins TRBV5-6 to TRBJ2-2; D remains unclear. V was shortened by 4 bases and J by 5 bases, with 18 bases between the two germline ends. Germline V gives CDR1 SGHDT, CDR2 YYEEEE. This CDR3 contains 16 residues. This CDR3 is CASSVGRAALTGELFF. The CDR3 nucleotides are TGTGCCAGCAGCGTTGGACGGGCTGCCCTTACCGGGGAGCTGTTTTTT. Full variable domain (outside the CDR3, taken from reference TRBV5-6 and TRBJ2-2): DAGVTQSPTHLIKTRGQQVTLRCSPKSGHDTVSWYQQALGQGPQFIFQYYEEEERQRGNFPDRFSGHQFPNYSSELNVNALLLGDSALYLCASSVGRAALTGELFFGEGSRLTVL.

This chain uses TRBV7-6 with TRBJ1-5; no definite D call. This CDR3 has 18 residues. Deletions cut 2 bases from V and 0 bases from J, with 17 bases between. The germline gives CDR1 SGHVS, CDR2 FNYEAQ. This chain's CDR3 is CASSLCDPSPYSNQPQHF. The CDR3 coding sequence is TGTGCCAGCAGCTTATGCGATCCCTCACCTTATAGCAATCAGCCCCAGCATTTT.

The chain is built from TRBV28 and TRBJ2-3; TRBD2 might be the D (5 bases). CDR1 and CDR2 from the germline V gene are MDHEN and SYDVKM. With 3 bases removed from V and 2 bases from J, the gap between germline ends came to 12 bases. This CDR3 has 15 residues. This CDR3 is CASSFDGGSTDTQYF. DNA for the CDR3: TGTGCCAGCAGTTTCGACGGAGGATCCACAGATACGCAGTATTTT.

As to this clone: The germline gene is not matched at one end of the junction; a read error may be the cause. V and J are TRBV20-1 and TRBJ1-2; D is perhaps TRBD1 (5 bases). The CDR3 runs to 10 residues. The germline CDR1 and CDR2 sequences are DFQATT and SNEGSKA (reference sequence). The CDR3 loop is CKGGDSRLAF. The CDR3 coding sequence is TGCAAGGGCGGGGACTCTCGGTTGGCCTTC.

A few counts support this clone. V and J are TRBV4-3 and TRBJ2-7; D may be TRBD2 (6 bases). The CDR3 contains 15 residues. V was clipped by 4 bases and J by 1 base, with 14 bases between them. Germline lookup yields CDR1 LGHNA and CDR2 YSLEER. CDR3 in DNA: TGCGCCAGCAGCCCCCAAGCTAGCGCATCCTACGAGCAGTACTTC. Encoded protein: CASSPQASASYEQYF.

The chain uses TRBV9 and TRBJ1-4, with D unclear. Trimming cost V 0 bases and J 12 bases, with 12 bases left between them. Germline V gene lookup returns CDR1 SGDLS and CDR2 YYNGEE. There are 13 residues in the CDR3. In nucleotides, the CDR3 is TGTGCCAGCAGCGTAGAGTGGTCCGGGGAACTGTTTTTT. Protein product: CASSVEWSGELFF. The full variable domain, its missing parts supplied by reference TRBV9 and TRBJ1-4, is DSGVTQTPKHLITATGQRVTLRCSPRSGDLSVYWYQQSLDQGLQFLIQYYNGEERAKGNILERFSAQQFPDLHSELNLSSLELGDSALYFCASSVEWSGELFFGSGTQLSVL.

About this clone itself: Other DNA sequences in this specimen translate into the identical CDR3. The CDR3: CSARQGQWRLLGETQYF. The DNA of the CDR3 is TGCAGCGCTCGACAAGGCCAGTGGAGGCTACTGGGAGAGACCCAGTACTTC. The rearrangement links TRBV29-1 to TRBJ2-5; maybe TRBD2 (5 bases). Germline loops: CDR1 SQVTM, CDR2 ANQGSEA. Trimming cost V 7 bases and J 4 bases, with 28 bases left between them. This CDR3 contains 17 residues.

The chain carries TRBV27 and TRBJ2-7, with TRBD2 identical over 7 bases. The CDR3 is 14 residues long. Germline assignment: CDR1 MNHEY and CDR2 SMNVEV (reference sequence). Trimming removed 2 bases from V and 7 bases from J; junction bases left unmatched: 8. In DNA, the CDR3 is TGTGCCAGCAGTTTACAGGCGGGAGCGGGAGAGCAGTACTTC. Translating gives CASSLQAGAGEQYF.

CDR3 residues: CASSLSWAANQPQHF. CDR3 bases: TGTGCCAGCAGTTTATCGTGGGCGGCGAATCAGCCCCAGCATTTT. The gene calls are TRBV27 and TRBJ1-5; D gene unclear. V lost 0 bases and J 4 bases, leaving 10 bases between the germline ends. This CDR3 comprises 15 residues. The V gene's germline CDR1 is MNHEY and CDR2 SMNVEV (reference sequence).

This clone was picked up one time. Other nucleotide sequences in the sample specify the same CDR3. This chain connects TRBV10-3 to TRBJ2-2, with TRBD2 matching 12 bases. Germline CDR1 ENHRY, CDR2 SYGVKD. This CDR3 contains 15 residues. J was trimmed by 5 bases and V by 3 bases; bases with no gene match: 1. The CDR3: CAISELAGGTGELFF. CDR3 nucleotide sequence: TGTGCCATCAGTGAACTAGCGGGAGGAACCGGGGAGCTGTTTTTT.

The V gene is TRBV9, the J gene TRBJ1-1; no definite D call. The V gene lost 1 base and the J gene lost 5 bases, with 12 bases spanning the gap. The CDR3 is 14 amino acids. Germline CDR1 and CDR2: SGDLS and YYNGEE. DNA of the CDR3: TGTGCCAGCAGCGTACTGGGGAGCGGAACTGAAGCTTTCTTT. Its protein product is CASSVLGSGTEAFF.

This clone appeared once. The genes are TRBV7-9 and TRBJ2-5; D call uncertain. V lost 1 base and J 2 bases, leaving 11 bases between the germline ends. Looked up from germline, CDR1 is SEHNR and CDR2 is FQNEAQ (reference sequence). CDR3 length equals 15 residues. This chain's CDR3 is CASSLGWVGQETQYF. The CDR3 coding sequence is TGTGCCAGCAGCTTAGGTTGGGTGGGGCAAGAGACCCAGTACTTC.

This rearrangement joins TRBV4-3 to TRBJ2-1; D perhaps matches TRBD2 (6 bases). Germline CDR1 LGHNA, CDR2 YSLEER. The length of the CDR3 is 14 residues. Trimming removed 4 bases from V and 9 bases from J, with 16 bases in between. CDR3 loop: CASSPREWGSEQFF. CDR3 DNA: TGCGCCAGCAGCCCACGGGAGTGGGGTAGTGAGCAGTTCTTC.

V gene TRBV6-1 combines with J gene TRBJ2-6; D is unclear. The CDR3 runs 17 residues. Trimming removed 1 base at V and 0 bases at J, with 10 bases between. Germline V gene lookup returns CDR1 MNHNS and CDR2 SASEGT. The CDR3 coding sequence is TGTGCCAGCAGTGAAGACCTCCACCTCTCTGGGGCCAACGTCCTGACTTTC. Protein: CASSEDLHLSGANVLTF.

CDR3 residues: CASSLGQLYEQYF. CDR3 coding DNA: TGTGCCAGCAGCTTAGGGCAGCTCTACGAGCAGTACTTC. V gene TRBV11-2 combines with J gene TRBJ2-7; D remains ambiguous. The CDR3 has 13 amino acids. Trimming left V 1 base short and J 3 bases short, with 7 bases between. The V gene's germline CDR1 is SGHAT and CDR2 FQNNGV.

This chain links TRBV28 with TRBJ1-2; D is ambiguous. CDR1 and CDR2 from the germline V gene are MDHEN and SYDVKM. The CDR3 has 12 residues. V lost 3 bases and J 7 bases, leaving 9 bases between the germline ends. In nucleotides, the CDR3 is TGTGCCAGCAGTTTCCAGCGGGGTGGCTACACCTTC. Its protein is CASSFQRGGYTF.

On this clone itself: The same CDR3 is also encoded by other DNA sequences in this sample. V is TRBV5-6 and J is TRBJ2-1; 9 positions match TRBD1. Germline CDR1 reads SGHDT; CDR2 reads YYEEEE. The CDR3 runs to 15 residues. V gave up 2 bases and J gave up 3 bases; unmatched junction bases: 3. The CDR3 DNA follows: TGTGCCAGCAGCTTCGGGACAGGGAACTACAATGAGCAGTTCTTC. Its translation is CASSFGTGNYNEQFF.

This sequence joins TRBV19 and TRBJ2-1, with D hard to call. Trimming shortened V by 3 bases and J by 8 bases, and 14 bases separated the two germline ends. The CDR3 has 14 residues. CDR1 LNHDA and CDR2 SQIVND come from the germline V gene (reference sequence). CDR3 DNA: TGTGCCAGTAGTATTATTTCCAGCGCCCATGAGCAGTTCTTC. Translation gives CASSIISSAHEQFF.